This T cell receptor (beta chain) was sequenced in a study of shared T cell receptors in the human thymus. The CDR3 runs to 18 residues. The V and J ends lost 4 bases and 0 bases, in that order; junction bases with no gene match: 13. Germline-derived CDR1 and CDR2 are SGHAT and FQNNGV. TCRdb's copy holds only in-frame clones and misses some; the assay was immunoSEQ multiplex PCR. The sample carries 540,000 or so clones, roughly 74% recorded once. The data were also submitted as part of a second study, on human thymus T cells. From that second work: Thymic and blood repertoires seemed to favor certain V and J genes. Unrelated people showed highly overlapping thymic repertoires, related research reported.

The genes are TRBV11-2 and TRBJ2-7, with 9 nucleotides matching TRBD2. The TCR was taken from a boy under two years old with a congenital heart defect. Sequencing used thymocytes. The CDR3 bases are TGTGCCAGCAGCTCTTACAGCGGGAGGACCTGGAGCTCCTACGAGCAGTACTTC. Its protein is CASSSYSGRTWSSYEQYF.